This record looks at one T cell receptor beta chain sequence and its context. The germline gives CDR1 WNHNN, CDR2 SYGVQD (reference sequence). The V and J ends lost 3 bases and 6 bases respectively, with 16 bases between them. This CDR3 is built from 15 residues. The sample belongs to a study of T cell responses to AZD1222 COVID-19 vaccine. TCRdb's table, derived via immunoSEQ multiplex PCR, lists solely in-frame clones and lacks some. This sample has some 140,000 clones, with 75% to 95% found just once. The rearrangement joins TRBV10-1 to TRBJ2-3, with a possible D match to TRBD2 (6 bases). The sequence derives from an adult in good health. This specimen was peripheral blood, taken on day 0 of AZD1222 vaccination. CDR3 in amino acids: CASSEGRESVDTQYF. In DNA, the CDR3 is TGCGCCAGCAGTGAAGGACGGGAGTCAGTTGATACGCAGTATTTT.